A selection of T cell receptor beta chains follows, all from one sample in a study of blood T cell repertoires in COVID-19. Sequencing was performed with immunoSEQ multiplex PCR; in TCRdb, only in-frame clones are kept and a portion is missing. This table holds hundreds of thousands of clones, roughly 87% found once. The sequenced sample consisted of PBMCs or T cells enriched from blood (not recorded which). Source of these receptors: a young woman who had recovered from COVID-19. Each CDR3 is given with its conserved first and last residue. D genes are given only for firm matches. Size is stated for part of the rows, as once, few or many counts, or as a class when the clone is expanded.

v_call	clone_size	d_call	j_call	cdr3_nt	cdr3_aa
TRBV19	-	-	TRBJ1-1	TGTGCCAGTAGTATTTCCGGGGTAGACACTGAAGCTTTCTTT	CASSISGVDTEAFF
TRBV7-2	-	-	TRBJ2-1	TGTGCCAGCAGCTTAGAGCGAGCGGCTTACAATGAGCAGTTCTTC	CASSLERAAYNEQFF
TRBV29-1	-	TRBD1	TRBJ1-2	TGCAGCGTTGTGAAGGGGGGCAGGGGGGACTATGGCTACACCTTC	CSVVKGGRGDYGYTF
TRBV13	-	-	TRBJ1-1	TGTGCCAGCAGTCAGGGGACCTTGAACACTGAAGCTTTCTTT	CASSQGTLNTEAFF
TRBV27	-	TRBD1	TRBJ2-1	TGTGCCAGCAGTTCCACCTCGACAGGGGCTGCTCCCTACAATGAGCAGTTCTTC	CASSSTSTGAAPYNEQFF
TRBV2	-	TRBD1	TRBJ1-1	TGTGCCAGCAGATATGGGGACAGGGGCAAGAACACTGAAGCTTTCTTT	CASRYGDRGKNTEAFF
TRBV7-8	-	TRBD2	TRBJ2-5	TGTGCCAGCAGCCACCTGGAAGCGGGGGGGCAAGAGACCCAGTACTTC	CASSHLEAGGQETQYF
TRBV7-2	-	-	TRBJ2-7	TGTGCCAGCAGCTTATACAGGACGACCTACGAGCAGTACTTC	CASSLYRTTYEQYF
TRBV4-1	-	-	TRBJ2-7	TGCGCCAGCAGCCAAGTAAGGGGAGAGCAGTACTTC	CASSQVRGEQYF
TRBV10-1	-	-	TRBJ1-5	TGCGCCAGCAGTGAGAGCGGACGGGATCAGCCCCAGCATTTT	CASSESGRDQPQHF
TRBV6-1	-	TRBD1	TRBJ2-7	TGTGCCAGCAGTGAATCAGGGACAGGGGAATACGAGCAGTACTTC	CASSESGTGEYEQYF
TRBV19	once	-	TRBJ2-7	TGTGCCAGTAGTCTGTCTACGAGCTCCTACGAGCAGTACTTC	CASSLSTSSYEQYF
TRBV4-1	-	TRBD1	TRBJ1-6	TGCGCCAGCAGCCGCGGGGTGCCAGGGGGAAATAATTCACCCCTCCACTTT	CASSRGVPGGNNSPLHF
TRBV7-9	few	-	TRBJ1-1	TGTGCCAGCAGCACCAGGGGAGACACTGAAGCTTTCTTT	CASSTRGDTEAFF
TRBV4-1	-	TRBD2	TRBJ2-3	TGCGCCAGCAGCCAGGGGCGGGGGGCTATCCCAGATACGCAGTATTTT	CASSQGRGAIPDTQYF
TRBV11-2	-	-	TRBJ1-3	TGTGCCAGCAGCTTATACCAGAAGATCTCTGGAAACACCATATATTTT	CASSLYQKISGNTIYF
TRBV6-2/TRBV6-3	-	-	TRBJ1-1	TGTGCCAGCAGTTCCGTGGGGGCGTGGAGCACTGAAGCTTTCTTT	CASSSVGAWSTEAFF
TRBV6-1	-	-	TRBJ2-7	TGTGCCAGCAGCCTGACGGACACCTACGAGCAGTACTTC	CASSLTDTYEQYF
TRBV4-1	-	-	TRBJ1-1	TGCGCCAGCAGCCAAGTTTACCCCCTGGGAGGGAACACTGAAGCTTTCTTT	CASSQVYPLGGNTEAFF
TRBV2	-	-	TRBJ2-7	TGTGCCAGCACGGACAGCTCCTACGAGCAGTACTTC	CASTDSSYEQYF
TRBV5-4	-	TRBD2	TRBJ2-5	TGTGCCAGCAGCTTGGCCAGCGGGGGGGCAGAGACCCAGTACTTC	CASSLASGGAETQYF
TRBV3-1/TRBV3-2	-	TRBD2	TRBJ2-1	TGTGCCAGCAGCCTAGGGGGGCTAGCGGGGGCTAATGAGCAGTTCTTC	CASSLGGLAGANEQFF
TRBV19	-	-	TRBJ2-2	TGTGCCAGTAATCCCCGGGGGTCTCGAACCGGGGAGCTGTTTTTT	CASNPRGSRTGELFF
TRBV18	-	-	TRBJ1-5	TGTGCCAGCTCACCATCCTATAGCAATCAGCCCCAGCATTTT	CASSPSYSNQPQHF
TRBV25-1	-	TRBD1	TRBJ2-3	TGTGCCAGCAGTGAACCAAAGGGGGCCACAACAGATACGCAGTATTTT	CASSEPKGATTDTQYF
TRBV19	-	-	TRBJ2-7	TGTGCCAGAGTCACTATCCGGCAGGGGTTATACGAGCAGTACTTC	CARVTIRQGLYEQYF
TRBV27	-	-	TRBJ2-1	TGTGCCAGCAGTAGCGATATACAGGGAAGTGAGCAGTTCTTC	CASSSDIQGSEQFF
TRBV2	-	TRBD1	TRBJ1-5	TGTGCCAGCAGTGGGACAGGGGATCAGCCCCAGCATTTT	CASSGTGDQPQHF
TRBV3-1/TRBV3-2	-	-	TRBJ1-2	TGTGCCAGCAGCCAAGCATGGACACCCGTCTATGGCTACACCTTC	CASSQAWTPVYGYTF
TRBV30	-	-	TRBJ1-1	TGTGCCTGGAGTGTACCCGGGGGGGACACTGAAGCTTTCTTT	CAWSVPGGDTEAFF
TRBV9	-	-	TRBJ1-2	TGTGCCAGCAGCGCGCAGGATTATGGCTACACCTTC	CASSAQDYGYTF
TRBV7-2	-	TRBD2	TRBJ2-1	TGTGCCAGCAGCTTAGATAACGCTAGCGGGAGGGCACGGGAGCAGTTCTTC	CASSLDNASGRAREQFF
TRBV7-8	-	TRBD2	TRBJ2-2	TGTGCCAGCAGCGGGGGACTAGCGGGGTTCACCGGGGAGCTGTTTTTT	CASSGGLAGFTGELFF
TRBV19	-	-	TRBJ2-7	TGTGCCAGTAGTATAGGAGGCGGGGCAGCGTACGAGCAGTACTTC	CASSIGGGAAYEQYF
TRBV7-8	-	TRBD2	TRBJ2-7	TGTGCCAGCAGCTCAGAAGCGGGATCCTACGAGCAGTACTTC	CASSSEAGSYEQYF
TRBV9	few	-	TRBJ2-7	TGTGCCAGCAGCGTCCAATCCACAGGGTTGGACGAGCAGTACTTC	CASSVQSTGLDEQYF
TRBV5-5	-	TRBD1	TRBJ2-1	TGTGCCAGCAGCTTGGGTTCGGGACAGGGCTACAATGAGCAGTTCTTC	CASSLGSGQGYNEQFF
TRBV11-2	once	-	TRBJ1-1	TGTGCCAGCAGCTCCAGGGGTTTCCAATCAAAGAAAAACACTGAAGCTTTCTTT	CASSSRGFQSKKNTEAFF
TRBV4-2	-	-	TRBJ1-5	TGTGCCAGCAGCTACGGTCGGGGGAATCAGCCCCAGCATTTT	CASSYGRGNQPQHF
TRBV20-1	-	-	TRBJ1-2	TGCAGTGCTAGTAAGACAGGTGGTGGCTACACCTTC	CSASKTGGGYTF
TRBV6-5	-	TRBD1	TRBJ1-2	TGTGCCAGCAGTCCTCGACAGGGGCACTATGGCTACACCTTC	CASSPRQGHYGYTF
TRBV28	-	-	TRBJ1-2	TGTGCCAGCAGTTCCCCCGGTTTTAGGGACACGAACGCCTATGGCTACACCTTC	CASSSPGFRDTNAYGYTF
TRBV30	-	-	TRBJ2-7	TGTGCCTGGAGTGCAACAGGGATAACCTACGAGCAGTACTTC	CAWSATGITYEQYF
TRBV5-1	-	-	TRBJ2-3	TGCGCCAGCAGCTCCGGGAATCCTAGCACAGATACGCAGTATTTT	CASSSGNPSTDTQYF
TRBV28	once	-	TRBJ2-2	TGTGCCAGCAGTCTCCCGACAGGAAAAGATCCCGGGGAGCTGTTTTTT	CASSLPTGKDPGELFF
TRBV5-1	few	TRBD1	TRBJ1-5	TGCGCCAGCAGCTCAACCGGACAGGGGAGCAATCAGCCCCAGCATTTT	CASSSTGQGSNQPQHF
TRBV7-9	-	-	TRBJ1-4	TGTGCCTGTGGAGGACTAAATGATGAAAAACTGTTTTTT	CACGGLNDEKLFF
TRBV2	-	TRBD1	TRBJ2-1	TGTGCCAGCAGACGGACAGGGGGGACCTACAATGAGCAGTTCTTC	CASRRTGGTYNEQFF
TRBV5-6	-	-	TRBJ2-1	TGTGCCAGCAGCGTACAGGGCGGAAATGAGCAGTTCTTC	CASSVQGGNEQFF